These 25 T cell receptor beta chains came from one sample sequenced in a study of blood T cell repertoires in COVID-19. Sequenced by immunoSEQ multiplex PCR; TCRdb stores in-frame clones only, minus some. The sample includes over 90,000 clones, about nine tenths seen only once; the top ten take approximately 5.6%. The sample comprised peripheral blood. The receptors originated from a woman aged 50 to 65 with COVID-19, enrolled during active disease.

Here the CDR3 DNA reads TGTGCCAGCAGCCAAAACCGGGACACTACCTACAATGAGCAGTTCTTC. This codes for CASSQNRDTTYNEQFF. The chain uses TRBV7-3 and TRBJ2-1; D is perhaps TRBD1 (6 bases). The V gene's germline CDR1 is SGHTA and CDR2 FQGTGA. V was trimmed by 5 bases and J by 2 bases, leaving 16 bases between them. The CDR3 contains 16 residues.

This clone was recorded only once. J is TRBJ2-7 and V is TRBV5-1; D gene uncertain. Trimming shortened V by 1 base and J by 3 bases, and 8 bases separated the two germline ends. The CDR3 runs to 13 residues. Germline CDR1 reads SGHRS; CDR2 reads YFSETQ. The CDR3 loop reads CASSLSQYYEQYF. The CDR3 nucleotides are TGCGCCAGCAGCTTGTCACAGTACTACGAGCAGTACTTC.

The chain joins TRBV5-6 to TRBJ2-7; D possibly corresponds to TRBD2 (6 bases). This CDR3 is built from 14 residues. Trimming stripped 4 bases from V and 1 base from J, with 12 bases between. Germline V gives CDR1 SGHDT, CDR2 YYEEEE. In DNA, the CDR3 is TGTGCCAGCAGCATAGCGGCAGGGTCCTACGAGCAGTACTTC. Protein product: CASSIAAGSYEQYF.

The chain recombines TRBV5-1 with TRBJ2-2, with TRBD2 matching 8 bases. This CDR3 spans 17 amino acids. Germline V gene sequence: CDR1 SGHRS, CDR2 YFSETQ. V lost 0 bases and J lost 1; bases outside the gene matches: 5. Here the CDR3 DNA reads TGCGCCAGCAGCTTGGCCTCGGCGGGGGGGAACACCGGGGAGCTGTTTTTT. This gives the protein CASSLASAGGNTGELFF.

This clone was seen a few times. The chain recombines TRBV7-2 with TRBJ2-5; D is ambiguous. Trimming removed 4 bases at V and 9 bases at J, with 15 bases between. Germline lookup yields CDR1 SGHTA and CDR2 FQGNSA. The CDR3 covers 13 residues. CDR3 protein: CASSSGDPSAQYF. DNA for the CDR3: TGTGCCAGCAGCTCCGGAGACCCCTCAGCCCAGTACTTC.

This rearrangement joins TRBV2 to TRBJ2-5; TRBD1 might be the D (6 bases). Trimming cost V 7 bases and J 3 bases, with 12 bases left between them. The CDR3 extends over 13 amino acids. The germline CDR1 and CDR2 sequences are SNHLY and FYNNEI. CDR3 sequence: CASNGRGKETQYF. Here the CDR3 DNA reads TGTGCCAGCAATGGCAGGGGAAAAGAGACCCAGTACTTC.

This clone occurred a few times. The chain combines TRBV4-2 with TRBJ1-2, with unresolved D. The V gene's germline CDR1 is LGHNA and CDR2 YNFKEQ. Trimming pared 0 bases from V and 8 bases from J, leaving 22 bases between. The CDR3 contains 17 residues. In DNA, the CDR3 is TGTGCCAGCAGCCAAGAAACTTCCCCACTCTCAACGGGAGGCTACACCTTC. Protein: CASSQETSPLSTGGYTF.

V and J are TRBV5-1 and TRBJ1-4, with 7 bases that match TRBD1. The CDR3 extends over 14 amino acids. J was trimmed by 2 bases and V by 9 bases; bases with no gene match: 7. CDR1 SGHRS and CDR2 YFSETQ come from the germline V gene. The CDR3 reads CATKEGATNEKLFF. The CDR3 nucleotides are TGCGCCACTAAGGAGGGGGCCACTAATGAAAAACTGTTTTTT.

J is TRBJ2-3 and V is TRBV15, with 8 bases matching TRBD2. V dropped 6 bases and J dropped 2; count of bases not matched to a gene: 4. The CDR3 spans 14 residues. Germline V gene lookup returns CDR1 LNHNV and CDR2 YYDKDF (reference sequence). CDR3 loop: CATRRGALTDTQYF. The CDR3 DNA follows: TGTGCCACCAGGCGGGGGGCCCTCACAGATACGCAGTATTTT.

This rearrangement joins TRBV4-1 to TRBJ1-6; TRBD1 agrees at 9 bases. This CDR3 region has 15 residues. Germline CDR1 is MGHRA and CDR2 is YSYEKL. V gave up 4 bases and J gave up 11 bases; unmatched junction bases: 9. The CDR3 spells CASSPWTGEDAPLHF. The CDR3, as DNA: TGCGCCAGCAGCCCCTGGACAGGGGAGGATGCACCCCTCCACTTT.

The gene calls are TRBV6-5 and TRBJ2-5, with 8 bases matching TRBD1. The V segment lost 7 bases and the J segment 1 base; nucleotides outside the gene matches: 5. The germline CDR1 and CDR2 sequences are MNHEY and SVGAGI. The CDR3 contains 14 residues. CDR3 sequence (DNA): TGTGCCAGCACCAGGACAGGGATCCAAGAGACCCAGTACTTC. It yields the protein CASTRTGIQETQYF.

The genes are TRBV7-2 and TRBJ1-1; D remains ambiguous. The V gene's germline CDR1 is SGHTA and CDR2 FQGNSA. The CDR3 has 12 residues. V shed 5 bases and J shed 4 bases, with 8 bases lying between them. This CDR3 reads CASSQAATEAFF. Here the CDR3 DNA reads TGTGCCAGCAGCCAAGCGGCCACTGAAGCTTTCTTT.

V usage is TRBV4-3 and J usage is TRBJ2-3; 8 bases are a match to TRBD2. V was clipped by 1 base and J by 7 bases; unmatched bases: 7. This CDR3 has 15 amino acids. CDR1 and CDR2 (germline): LGHNA, YSLEER. CDR3 loop: CASSQVFAGGYTQYF. The DNA of the CDR3 is TGCGCCAGCAGCCAAGTGTTTGCGGGGGGATATACGCAGTATTTT.

V gene TRBV6-5 combines with J gene TRBJ2-3; weak D call: TRBD1 (6 bases). The CDR3 consists of 14 residues. Germline-derived CDR1 and CDR2 are MNHEY and SVGAGI. V was pared by 6 bases and J by 0 bases, with 10 bases between. This CDR3 reads CASRRTASTDTQYF. The CDR3 bases are TGTGCCAGCAGAAGGACAGCTAGCACAGATACGCAGTATTTT.

The rearrangement joins TRBV30 to TRBJ1-2; D might be TRBD1 (5 bases). Germline V CDR1 and CDR2: GTSNPN, SVGIG (reference sequence). The CDR3 loop spans 12 amino acids. V lost 0 bases and J 8 bases, leaving 10 bases between the germline ends. The CDR3 region has the DNA TGTGCCTGGAGTGTACAGGCCTGGGGCTACACCTTC. Protein: CAWSVQAWGYTF.

The CDR3 is CASSQGSGAVQETQYF. CDR3 coding DNA: TGCGCCAGCAGCCAAGGAAGCGGGGCAGTTCAAGAGACCCAGTACTTC. The genes are TRBV4-1 and TRBJ2-5; 7 bases map to TRBD2. The J segment lost 2 bases and the V segment lost 1 base, leaving 7 bases of the junction unmatched. The germline V gene has CDR1 MGHRA and CDR2 YSYEKL. The CDR3 has 16 residues.

The rearrangement links TRBV2 to TRBJ2-7, with D possibly TRBD2 on 5 matching bases. The V end was cut by 2 bases, the J end by 3 bases, with 8 bases between. The CDR3 is 13 residues long. CDR1 and CDR2 from the germline V gene are SNHLY and FYNNEI. The CDR3 region has the DNA TGTGCCAGCAGTGAATACGGGGACTACGAGCAGTACTTC. Translated, it gives CASSEYGDYEQYF.

The chain joins TRBV18 to TRBJ1-2; D is unresolved. The germline V gene encodes CDR1 KGHSH and CDR2 LQKENI. Between the trimmed V and J ends, which lost 3 bases and 1 base, there was a span of 6 bases. The CDR3 runs 13 residues. The CDR3 is CASSPSRNYGYTF. DNA of the CDR3: TGTGCCAGCTCACCTTCCCGTAACTATGGCTACACCTTC.

This chain connects TRBV29-1 to TRBJ1-3; D is possibly TRBD1 (5 bases). This CDR3 is built from 13 residues. Trimming took off 7 bases at V and 3 bases at J, with 13 bases between the two ends. Germline CDR1 is SQVTM and CDR2 is ANQGSEA. For the CDR3, the DNA is TGCAGCGGGGAAGGGGCGAATGGAAACACCATATATTTT. Residues: CSGEGANGNTIYF. Full variable domain (rest looked up from reference TRBV29-1 and TRBJ1-3): SAVISQKPSRDICQRGTSLTIQCQVDSQVTMMFWYRQQPGQSLTLIATANQGSEATYESGFVIDKFPISRPNLTFSTLTVSNMSPEDSSIYLCSGEGANGNTIYFGEGSWLTVV.

This chain joins TRBV6-1 and TRBJ1-6; D is uncertain. Per the germline V gene, CDR1 is MNHNS and CDR2 is SASEGT. Between the trimmed V and J ends, which lost 4 bases and 0 bases, there was a span of 10 bases. CDR3 length equals 16 residues. In DNA, the CDR3 is TGTGCCAGCAGTGTATTGGGCTACTCCTATAATTCACCCCTCCACTTT. Protein sequence: CASSVLGYSYNSPLHF.

The chain uses TRBV2 and TRBJ1-2, with no clear D. The germline V gene encodes CDR1 SNHLY and CDR2 FYNNEI. The CDR3 is 15 amino acids. V shed 5 bases and J shed 4 bases, with 17 bases lying between them. CDR3 sequence reads: CASSLAEIRGYGYTF. For the CDR3, the DNA is TGTGCCAGCAGTTTGGCTGAAATACGTGGCTATGGCTACACCTTC.

The chain combines TRBV6-2 or TRBV6-3 with TRBJ2-3, with D perhaps matching TRBD2 (5 bases). V was pared by 5 bases and J by 6 bases, with 6 bases between. This CDR3 is built from 11 residues. Germline lookup yields CDR1 MNHEY and CDR2 SVGEGT. The CDR3 nucleotides are TGTGCCAGCAGTCGGAGGGATACGCAGTATTTT. This sequence encodes CASSRRDTQYF.

The chain combines TRBV9 with TRBJ2-5; tentative D call: TRBD2 (6 bases). V was shortened by 4 bases and J by 0 bases, with 10 bases between the two germline ends. Germline values: CDR1 SGDLS, CDR2 YYNGEE. This CDR3 has 14 amino acids. CDR3 sequence reads: CASSPGGDQETQYF. Written as DNA, the CDR3 is TGTGCCAGCAGCCCCGGGGGAGACCAAGAGACCCAGTACTTC.

The chain is built from TRBV2 and TRBJ1-1; maybe TRBD1 (6 bases). The V end was cut by 8 bases, the J end by 0 bases, with 7 bases between. This CDR3 is 12 amino acids long. Germline CDR1 SNHLY, CDR2 FYNNEI. CDR3 in amino acids: CASQGLNTEAFF. CDR3 in DNA: TGTGCCAGCCAGGGGTTGAACACTGAAGCTTTCTTT.

Only a few counts were recorded for this clone. The CDR3 reads CASSQRGGSPLHF. The DNA of the CDR3 is TGCGCCAGCAGCCAAAGGGGTGGTTCACCCCTCCACTTT. The rearrangement links TRBV4-1 to TRBJ1-6; weak D call: TRBD1 (5 bases). Germline CDR1 is MGHRA and CDR2 is YSYEKL. The CDR3 covers 13 residues. Trimming took off 2 bases at V and 9 bases at J, with 8 bases between the two ends.